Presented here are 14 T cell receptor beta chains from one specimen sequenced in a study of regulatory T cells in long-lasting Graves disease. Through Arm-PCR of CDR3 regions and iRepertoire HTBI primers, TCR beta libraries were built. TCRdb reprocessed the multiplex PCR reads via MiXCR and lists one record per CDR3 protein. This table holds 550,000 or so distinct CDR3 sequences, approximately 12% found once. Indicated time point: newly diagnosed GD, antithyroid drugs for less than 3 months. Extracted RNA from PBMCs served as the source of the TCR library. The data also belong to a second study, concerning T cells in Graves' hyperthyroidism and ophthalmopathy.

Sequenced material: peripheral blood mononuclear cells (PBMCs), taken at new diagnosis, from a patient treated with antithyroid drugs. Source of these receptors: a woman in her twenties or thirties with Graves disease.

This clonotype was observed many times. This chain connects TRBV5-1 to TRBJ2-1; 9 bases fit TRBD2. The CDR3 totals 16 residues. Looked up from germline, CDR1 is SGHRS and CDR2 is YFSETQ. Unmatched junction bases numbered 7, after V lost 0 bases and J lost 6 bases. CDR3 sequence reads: CASSLDGGRVGNEQFF. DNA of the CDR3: TGCGCCAGCAGCTTGGATGGCGGGAGGGTTGGCAATGAGCAGTTCTTC.

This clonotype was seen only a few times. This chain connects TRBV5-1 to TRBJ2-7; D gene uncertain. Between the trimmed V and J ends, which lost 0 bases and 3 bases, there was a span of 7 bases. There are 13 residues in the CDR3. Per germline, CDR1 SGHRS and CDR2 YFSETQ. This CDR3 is CASSLADFYEQYF. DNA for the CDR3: TGCGCCAGCAGCTTGGCCGACTTCTACGAGCAGTACTTC.

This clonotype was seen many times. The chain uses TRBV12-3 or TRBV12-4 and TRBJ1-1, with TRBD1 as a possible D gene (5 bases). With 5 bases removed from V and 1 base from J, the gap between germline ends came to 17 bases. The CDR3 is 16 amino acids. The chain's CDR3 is CASSPGPNQGNTEAFF. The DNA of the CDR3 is TGTGCCAGCAGTCCCGGACCCAATCAGGGGAACACTGAAGCTTTCTTT.

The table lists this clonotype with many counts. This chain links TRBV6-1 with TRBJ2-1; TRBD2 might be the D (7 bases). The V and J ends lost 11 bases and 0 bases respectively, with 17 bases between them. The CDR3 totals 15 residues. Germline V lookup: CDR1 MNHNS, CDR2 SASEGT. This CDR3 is CAPTGRESSYNEQFF. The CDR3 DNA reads TGTGCCCCCACAGGGCGGGAGAGCTCCTACAATGAGCAGTTCTTC.

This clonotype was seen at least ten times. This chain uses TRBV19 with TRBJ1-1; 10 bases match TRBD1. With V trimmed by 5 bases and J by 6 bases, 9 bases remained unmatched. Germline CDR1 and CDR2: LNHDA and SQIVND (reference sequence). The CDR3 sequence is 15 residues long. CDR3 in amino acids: CASSVGDRGWAEAFF. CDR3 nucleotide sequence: TGTGCCAGTAGTGTCGGGGACAGGGGTTGGGCTGAAGCTTTCTTT.

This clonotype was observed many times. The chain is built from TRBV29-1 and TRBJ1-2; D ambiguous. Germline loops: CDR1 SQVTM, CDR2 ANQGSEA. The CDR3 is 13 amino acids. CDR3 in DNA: TGCAACGTCAAAAACCACCGGTCCTATGGCTACACCTTC. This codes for CNVKNHRSYGYTF.

CDR3: CASRSSGRADTQYF. The CDR3 DNA sequence: TGTGCCAGCAGATCCAGCGGGAGAGCAGATACGCAGTATTTT. The chain couples TRBV6-2 or TRBV6-3 to TRBJ2-3, with TRBD2 matching 8 bases. Trimming removed 6 bases from V and 4 bases from J; junction bases left unmatched: 6. Germline CDR1 reads MNHEY; CDR2 reads SVGEGT. The CDR3 has 14 amino acids.

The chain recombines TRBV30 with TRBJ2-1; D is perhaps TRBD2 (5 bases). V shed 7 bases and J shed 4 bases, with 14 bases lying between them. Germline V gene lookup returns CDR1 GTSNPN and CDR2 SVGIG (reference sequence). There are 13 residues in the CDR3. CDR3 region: CAYLGPGYNEQFF. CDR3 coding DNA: TGTGCCTACCTCGGACCGGGATACAATGAGCAGTTCTTC.

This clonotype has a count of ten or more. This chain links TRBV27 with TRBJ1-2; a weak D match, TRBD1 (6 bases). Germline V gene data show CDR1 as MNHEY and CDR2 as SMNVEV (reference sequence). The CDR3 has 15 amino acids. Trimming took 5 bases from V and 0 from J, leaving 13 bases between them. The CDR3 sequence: CASSVGRQANYGYTF. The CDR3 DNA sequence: TGTGCCAGCAGTGTGGGTCGACAGGCTAACTATGGCTACACCTTC.

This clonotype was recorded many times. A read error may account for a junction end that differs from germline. CDR3 loop: CASSLAWGEQYF. In DNA, the CDR3 is TGTGCCAGCAGCTTAGCGTGGGGGGAGCAGTACTTC. V is TRBV12-3 or TRBV12-4 and J is TRBJ2-7; either TRBD1 or TRBD2 may supply D (5 bases each). The length of the CDR3 is 12 residues.

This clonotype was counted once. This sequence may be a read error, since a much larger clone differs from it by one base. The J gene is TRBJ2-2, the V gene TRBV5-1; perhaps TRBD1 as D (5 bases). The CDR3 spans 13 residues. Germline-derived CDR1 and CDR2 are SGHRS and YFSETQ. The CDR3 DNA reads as TGCACCAGCAGCTCGCAGGGTCCCGGGGAGCTGTTTTTT. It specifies CTSSSQGPGELFF.

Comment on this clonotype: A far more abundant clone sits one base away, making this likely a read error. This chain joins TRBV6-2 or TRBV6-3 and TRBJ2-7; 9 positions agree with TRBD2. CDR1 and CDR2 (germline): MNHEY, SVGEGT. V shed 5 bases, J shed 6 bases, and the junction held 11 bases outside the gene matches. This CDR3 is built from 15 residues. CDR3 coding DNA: TGTGCCAGCAGTGATCCGGGCGGGAGGGCCGGCGAGCAGTACTTC. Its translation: CASSDPGGRAGEQYF.

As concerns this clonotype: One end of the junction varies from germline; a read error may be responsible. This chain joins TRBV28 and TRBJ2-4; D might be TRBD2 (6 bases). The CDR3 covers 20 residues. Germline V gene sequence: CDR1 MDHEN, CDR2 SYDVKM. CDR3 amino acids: CASSLKGLAPGVGPKNVQYF. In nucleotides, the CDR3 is TGTGCCAGCAGTTTAAAGGGACTGGCTCCCGGGGTCGGGCCCAAAAACGTTCAGTACTTC.

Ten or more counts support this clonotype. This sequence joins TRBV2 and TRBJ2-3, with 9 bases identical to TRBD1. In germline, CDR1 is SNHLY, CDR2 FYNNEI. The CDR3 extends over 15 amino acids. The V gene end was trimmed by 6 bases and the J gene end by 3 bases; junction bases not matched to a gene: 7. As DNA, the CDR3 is TGTGCCAGCAGCGCGGACAGGGGAGGTACAGATACGCAGTATTTT. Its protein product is CASSADRGGTDTQYF.